The 9 T cell receptor beta chains below were found in one sample sequenced in a study of response to subunit inactivated influenza vaccine. TCRdb reprocessed the RT-PCR reads via MiXCR and lists one record per CDR3 protein. The data hold roughly 160,000 distinct CDR3 sequences, with about 11% observed a single time. Material: CD8+ T cells sorted from PBMCs, obtained roughly 24 months after vaccination. These receptors were taken from a man between 50 and 70 years old who received an inactivated influenza vaccine.

In this sample, this clonotype turned up many times. The genes are TRBV7-9 and TRBJ2-1; D may be TRBD1 or TRBD2 (5 bases each). The CDR3 has 16 residues. Trimming pared 1 base from V and 5 bases from J, leaving 15 bases between. From germline, CDR1 is SEHNR and CDR2 FQNEAQ (reference sequence). The CDR3 loop reads CASSLGPRGANNEQFF. CDR3 sequence (DNA): TGTGCCAGCAGCTTAGGCCCGAGGGGCGCGAACAATGAGCAGTTCTTC.

This CDR3 is CASSLLIGGLSGTDTQYF. CDR3 nucleotides: TGTGCCAGCAGCCTTCTCATAGGGGGGCTTAGCGGCACAGATACGCAGTATTTT. The chain is built from TRBV7-8 and TRBJ2-3, with D tentatively TRBD1 or TRBD2 (6 bases each). V lost 5 bases and J lost 1, with 22 bases in between. Germline assignment: CDR1 SGHVS and CDR2 FQNEAQ. The CDR3 is made up of 18 amino acids.

The chain has TRBV7-2 and TRBJ2-2; D might be TRBD2 (6 bases). The ends were cut back, 5 bases at V and 0 bases at J, with 10 bases in the middle. This CDR3 is 15 amino acids long. Germline values: CDR1 SGHTA, CDR2 FQGNSA. CDR3 in DNA: TGTGCCAGCAGCACTAAGCGGGCGAACACCGGGGAGCTGTTTTTT. It encodes CASSTKRANTGELFF.

V usage is TRBV11-2 and J usage is TRBJ2-3; D remains ambiguous. This CDR3 has 15 amino acids. V dropped 4 bases and J dropped 0 bases, with 11 bases sitting between them. Germline values: CDR1 SGHAT, CDR2 FQNNGV. CDR3 nucleotides: TGTGCCAGCAGCTCAGTCTTCACGAGCACAGATACGCAGTATTTT. Its translation is CASSSVFTSTDTQYF.

The chain uses TRBV7-6 and TRBJ2-7, with 8 bases fitting TRBD2. From germline, CDR1 is SGHVS and CDR2 FNYEAQ. The J segment lost 6 bases and the V segment lost 5 bases, leaving 6 bases of the junction unmatched. The CDR3 is 13 residues long. The CDR3 bases are TGTGCCAGCAGCCAAGGACTAGCCAGCGAGCAGTACTTC. Its protein product is CASSQGLASEQYF.

The sample holds a few counts of this clonotype. The V call is TRBV27, the J call TRBJ2-1; TRBD2 might be the D (6 bases). V lost 4 bases, J lost 9 bases, and 22 bases lay in between. The CDR3 runs 16 residues. The germline gives CDR1 MNHEY, CDR2 SMNVEV (reference sequence). The CDR3 here is CASSSIPIAGSGEQFF. CDR3 DNA: TGTGCCAGCAGTTCGATCCCAATAGCCGGGAGCGGTGAGCAGTTCTTC.

This clonotype has more than one count but fewer than ten. The chain couples TRBV25-1 to TRBJ2-3; the match to TRBD2 covers 9 bases. The CDR3 runs to 17 residues. Germline CDR1 MGHDK, CDR2 SYGVNS. Trimming cost V 2 bases and J 1 base; bases outside gene matches: 7. The CDR3 nucleotides read TGTGCCAGCAGTGAAATATTAGCGGGAGTGGGCACAGATACGCAGTATTTT. Translation: CASSEILAGVGTDTQYF.

The chain uses TRBV18 and TRBJ2-7, with D possibly matching TRBD2 (6 bases). Per germline, CDR1 KGHSH and CDR2 LQKENI. The V and J ends lost 3 bases and 5 bases respectively, with 20 bases between them. The CDR3 contains 16 residues. The CDR3 DNA follows: TGTGCCAGCTCACCGAAGGGACTCTCCACGTCGGACGAGCAGTACTTC. It is translated as CASSPKGLSTSDEQYF. Together with reference TRBV18 and TRBJ2-7, the CDR3 gives the full variable domain: NAGVMQNPRHLVRRRGQEARLRCSPMKGHSHVYWYRQLPEEGLKFMVYLQKENIIDESGMPKERFSAEFPKEGPSILRIQQVVRGDSAAYFCASSPKGLSTSDEQYFGPGTRLTVT.

The genes are TRBV11-2 and TRBJ2-3, with 11 bases that match TRBD2. CDR1 and CDR2 from the germline V gene are SGHAT and FQNNGV. Unmatched junction bases numbered 6, after V lost 0 bases and J lost 4 bases. This CDR3 has 17 amino acids. In DNA, the CDR3 is TGTGCCAGCAGCTTAGAATTACTAGCGGGGGTGTCAGATACGCAGTATTTT. It yields the protein CASSLELLAGVSDTQYF.